Shown below are 8 T cell receptor beta chains from a single sample sequenced in a study of cytomegalovirus exposure and HLA in healthy donors. The PCR employed 60 Vbeta primers together with 13 Jbeta primers. The data were produced by immunoSEQ multiplex PCR, yet TCRdb's version contains in-frame clones alone and is incomplete. The repertoire consists of over 200,000 clones, with 70% occurring once and the leading ten covering 2.6%. Specimen: PBMCs. The receptors originated from a man in his forties in good health and CMV-seropositive.

The rearrangement joins TRBV12-5 to TRBJ1-4; D not certain. Trimming shortened V by 1 base and J by 3 bases, and 9 bases separated the two germline ends. Germline lookup yields CDR1 LGHNT and CDR2 FRNRAP. The CDR3 contains 15 residues. CDR3: CASGLGSSANEKLFF. Here the CDR3 DNA reads TGTGCTAGTGGTTTGGGAAGTTCAGCTAATGAAAAACTGTTTTTT.

This chain links TRBV5-1 with TRBJ1-2; TRBD1 matches at 7 bases. J lost 7 bases, V lost 0 bases, and 0 bases had no gene match. Germline V gene lookup returns CDR1 SGHRS and CDR2 YFSETQ. CDR3 length: 12 amino acids. The CDR3 coding sequence is TGCGCCAGCAGCTTGGAGGGGGCTGGCTACACCTTC. It is translated as CASSLEGAGYTF.

This clone was counted a single time. The chain recombines TRBV15 with TRBJ2-7; TRBD2 might be the D (6 bases). The germline V and J ends were trimmed by 1 base and 4 bases, with 14 bases remaining between them. This CDR3 is 15 amino acids long. CDR1 is LNHNV and CDR2 is YYDKDF in the germline V gene (reference sequence). DNA for the CDR3: TGTGCCACCAGCAGAGGGAGGGTTTCCTCTTACGAGCAGTACTTC. Its translation is CATSRGRVSSYEQYF.

The chain links TRBV6-6 to TRBJ2-2; TRBD2 is a possible D gene (5 bases). V gave up 0 bases and J gave up 7 bases, with 9 bases separating them. The CDR3 is 14 residues long. The germline V gene encodes CDR1 MNHNY and CDR2 SVGAGI (reference sequence). The CDR3 DNA reads TGTGCCAGCAGTTACTCGAATGCGGGCGGGGAGCTGTTTTTT. It codes for CASSYSNAGGELFF.

The genes are TRBV7-2 and TRBJ1-1; D unclear. The CDR3 loop spans 14 amino acids. Looked up from germline, CDR1 is SGHTA and CDR2 is FQGNSA. The V end was cut by 2 bases, the J end by 10 bases, with 17 bases between. CDR3 bases: TGTGCCAGCAGCTTATATATGGCGGGAGCCCCAGCTTTCTTT. Amino acid sequence: CASSLYMAGAPAFF.

The chain is built from TRBV5-1 and TRBJ2-5; tentative D call: TRBD2 (6 bases). Looked up from germline, CDR1 is SGHRS and CDR2 is YFSETQ. This CDR3 contains 14 residues. The V end was cut by 5 bases, the J end by 1 base, with 12 bases between. The CDR3 reads CASRPGTSQETQYF. The CDR3 DNA is TGCGCCAGCAGACCGGGGACTTCCCAAGAGACCCAGTACTTC.

The chain uses TRBV7-2 and TRBJ1-2; D gene uncertain. CDR3 size: 14 residues. Germline CDR1 and CDR2: SGHTA and FQGNSA. The V end was cut by 6 bases, the J end by 4 bases, with 15 bases between. CDR3 DNA sequence: TGTGCCAGCAGTACTTACCTACTCGGCTATGGCTACACCTTC. It translates to CASSTYLLGYGYTF.

This clone was found a few times. This chain links TRBV28 with TRBJ2-7; 9 positions match TRBD2. CDR1 and CDR2 from the germline V gene are MDHEN and SYDVKM. The V segment lost 8 bases and the J segment 8 bases; nucleotides outside the gene matches: 10. This CDR3 is 13 amino acids long. The CDR3 loop reads CASLKAGGPKQYF. The CDR3 coding sequence is TGTGCCAGCCTTAAGGCGGGGGGGCCTAAGCAGTACTTC.